This T cell receptor beta chain was observed in a study of T cells expressing NK-cell markers (dated by TCRdb to 2018 to 2021). Notes on the research overall: Three sorted T-cell subsets (CD3+CD56+NKG2C+, CD3+CD56+NKG2C- and CD3+CD56-NKG2C+) from 8 or 9 donors had their TCR beta-chain repertoires profiled. Seven of the eight sequenced donors were HCMV-seropositive and one was HCMV-seronegative. All eight donors whose samples were sequenced were randomly selected healthy volunteers, three of them men and five women. The libraries were sequenced on Illumina HiSeq 2000/2500, MiSeq or NextSeq, producing 2 x 150 bp reads. On the study overall, not on this receptor specifically: In about six donors, the dominant CD3+CD56+NKG2C+ clonotypes were found to rank among the top 10 CD8+ clonotypes and to make up about 1.0-8% of CD8+ T cells. Those dominant clonotypes were again the most abundant among CD3+CD56-NKG2C+ cells in several donors, at roughly 28.3-60.1%. It remained unclear whether the expanded NKG2C-expressing T cell clones were specific for HCMV antigens.

On this clonotype: Its antigen is not yet known.

HCMV serostatus was determined by detecting HCMV-specific IgG in serum with a commercial ELISA kit. Ficoll density gradient centrifugation was used to isolate peripheral blood mononuclear cells from blood. The CDR3 starts with the cysteine, ends with the phenylalanine, and has 16 residues. DNA is not on record. The germline V gene (reference sequence) yields DFQATT for CDR1 and SNEGSKA for CDR2. The listed sequencing device is Illumina HiSeq 2000. The TCR beta cDNA libraries were made using 5'RACE template switching, a step that added both a universal primer site and unique molecular identifiers. Priming for cDNA synthesis came from the TCR beta constant segment, and two successive PCR amplification steps followed. The paper's data handling went like this. MIGEC was used to demultiplex reads and group the reads by UMI, and MiTCR was used to assemble and quantify clonotypes. To exclude erroneous sequences, only TCR cDNA sequences supported by at least two reads were retained. Downstream repertoire analysis used the tcR package, and clonotypes were matched across fractions by CDR3 nucleotide sequence plus V segment. VDJmatch was used to annotate antigen specificity against VDJdb, with one amino acid substitution in CDR3 permitted. Following TCRdb reprocessing, every CDR3 protein sequence forms one entry, and DNA is not provided. These V and J calls originate from TCRdb's pipeline instead of the authors' own analysis. The sample table includes 300,000 or so distinct CDR3 sequences. The ten largest account for roughly 4.2% of the sample.

The sample was blood T cells: a sorted CD56 or NKG2C T cell subset, CD4+ or CD8+ T cells, or bulk PBMC T cells (not recorded which). This receptor chain uses TRBV20-1 and TRBJ2-2; TCRdb picks TRBD1, but there is no DNA to check that call. The TCR was taken from a woman aged 18-70 years in good health. For the CDR3, the sequence is CSARDVRGGSSGELFF.